The T cell receptor beta chain under discussion was sequenced for a study of tissue T cells after allogeneic stem cell transplantation. Whole-study results and caveats: This small cohort was clinically heterogeneous, and sampling depth was a limitation.

Profiling relied on immunoSEQ multiplex PCR, and the TCRdb table lists in-frame clones only, not all of them. The sample has 2,000 to 2,500 clones, over 45% seen once. This clone has just a few counts. What it recognizes is unknown. Mouse names are used for the genes. From the germline J gene comes the end of the CDR3, since the read stops 1 residue before it. This CDR3 is 14 amino acids long. Germline CDR1 LGHDT, CDR2 YNNKQL (reference sequence). V lost 5 bases and J 3 bases, leaving 11 bases between the germline ends. Time point denoted: mouse harvest day 14 after allogeneic transplant. The graft held 10^6 splenic CD5+ T cells and 10^7 T-cell-depleted bone marrow cells. B6 (H2b) cells into BALB/c (H2d) mice; tissues taken at day 7 or 14.

Sequenced: gut tissue. The V gene is TRBV4, the J gene TRBJ1-3, with D perhaps matching TRBD1 (5 bases). The origin of this receptor is a female BALB/c mouse given C57BL/6 T cells with graft-versus-host disease after an allogeneic hematopoietic cell transplant. The CDR3 spells CASSRSGGGNTLYF. CDR3 DNA, as far as it was read: TGTGCCAGCAGCCGGAGCGGGGGTGGAAATACGCTCTAT.